These 13 T cell receptor beta chains share one sample of origin, sequenced in a study of metastatic and nonmetastatic thyroid tumors. From the PCR reads, TCRdb re-called clones with MiXCR. The sample records about 4,300 clones, 30% to 35% being singletons. Before thyroid surgery, none of the patients had received any treatment. Sample: adjacent normal tissue. These receptors originate from a female donor with papillary thyroid cancer or a benign thyroid nodule (not recorded which). Some clones in this sample may be carry-over from other donors' samples.

The J gene is TRBJ1-1, the V gene TRBV6-2 or TRBV6-3, with D tentatively TRBD1 (5 bases). CDR1 and CDR2 from the germline V gene are MNHEY and SVGEGT. V gave up 2 bases and J gave up 5 bases, with 12 bases separating them. The CDR3 consists of 14 residues. The CDR3 reads CASSYLGGGTEAFF. The CDR3 DNA reads as TGTGCCAGCAGTTACCTGGGGGGTGGAACTGAAGCTTTCTTT.

This clone is medium-sized by share. This chain links TRBV9 with TRBJ2-7; the D is unclear. The CDR3 is 14 residues long. V lost 4 bases and J 5 bases, leaving 16 bases between the germline ends. The germline CDR1 and CDR2 sequences are SGDLS and YYNGEE. Here the CDR3 reads CASSPAPDGDEQYF. The CDR3 bases are TGTGCCAGCAGCCCCGCCCCGGACGGCGACGAGCAGTACTTC.

V and J are TRBV5-1 and TRBJ1-1, with D perhaps matching TRBD1 (6 bases). The CDR3 spans 16 residues. V was pared by 3 bases and J by 6 bases, with 21 bases between. Germline V gene sequence: CDR1 SGHRS, CDR2 YFSETQ. CDR3 in DNA: TGCGCCAGCAGCTCTGGAGTAGGGGGTAGTTGGGCTGAAGCTTTCTTT. Translated, it gives CASSSGVGGSWAEAFF.

The J gene is TRBJ1-2, the V gene TRBV5-1, with 8 positions matching TRBD1. Looked up from germline, CDR1 is SGHRS and CDR2 is YFSETQ. CDR3 length equals 15 residues. V shed 3 bases and J 2 bases; nucleotides not matched to a gene: 6. The CDR3 nucleotides read TGCGCCAGCAGCTCCGGGACAGGCCCGAACTATGGCTACACCTTC. Translating it yields CASSSGTGPNYGYTF.

This chain joins TRBV18 and TRBJ2-7, with TRBD1 identical over 7 bases. V was clipped by 3 bases and J by 6 bases; unmatched bases: 2. The CDR3 totals 12 residues. CDR1 KGHSH and CDR2 LQKENI come from the germline V gene. In nucleotides, the CDR3 is TGTGCCAGCTCACCTACAGGGGTCGAGCAGTACTTC. This gives the protein CASSPTGVEQYF.

The chain carries TRBV11-2 and TRBJ2-7, with D unclear. The end of the DNA aligns better with TRBJ2-1, so the J call may be wrong. Germline loops: CDR1 SGHAT, CDR2 FQNNGV. The CDR3 extends over 12 amino acids. This CDR3 is CASSPTGNEQFF. DNA of the CDR3: TGTGCCAGCAGCCCAACCGGGAATGAGCAGTTCTTC.

Only a few counts were recorded for this clone. The chain recombines TRBV6-1 with TRBJ2-1, with 7 bases aligning to TRBD1. After removal of 2 bases from V and 12 bases from J, the junction contained 7 bases not matched to a gene. The CDR3 consists of 13 residues. Germline lookup yields CDR1 MNHNS and CDR2 SASEGT. This CDR3 reads CASSEWGQRGQFF. CDR3 DNA sequence: TGTGCCAGCAGTGAATGGGGACAGAGGGGGCAGTTCTTC.

The chain recombines TRBV30 with TRBJ2-2, with 10 bases identical to TRBD1. In germline, CDR1 is GTSNPN, CDR2 SVGIG (reference sequence). Trimming removed 6 bases from V and 6 bases from J; junction bases left unmatched: 1. CDR3 size: 12 residues. The CDR3 is CACGQGAGELFF. CDR3 coding DNA: TGTGCCTGCGGACAGGGGGCCGGGGAGCTGTTTTTT.

The V gene is TRBV20-1, the J gene TRBJ1-5; a possible D gene is TRBD1 (6 bases). This CDR3 has 14 residues. Trimming left V 0 bases short and J 7 bases short, with 13 bases between. Germline loops: CDR1 DFQATT, CDR2 SNEGSKA (reference sequence). CDR3 region: CSARDPQGSQPQHF. As DNA, the CDR3 is TGCAGTGCTAGAGATCCACAGGGTAGCCAGCCCCAGCATTTT.

The rearrangement uses TRBV29-1 and TRBJ2-7; 8 bases are a match to TRBD2. Losses at the gene ends were 6 bases for V and 6 bases for J; bases not matched to a gene: 25. Germline-derived CDR1 and CDR2 are SQVTM and ANQGSEA. The CDR3 length is 18 residues. The CDR3 DNA sequence: TGCAGCGTGGTACTAGCTTGGGGTCTAGCGGGTGGGGGCTTCGAGCAGTACTTC. This gives the protein CSVVLAWGLAGGGFEQYF.

The rearrangement uses TRBV5-6 and TRBJ2-3; no reliable D call. Trimming cost V 0 bases and J 0 bases, with 11 bases left between them. Germline V gives CDR1 SGHDT, CDR2 YYEEEE. This CDR3 is 16 amino acids long. CDR3 region: CASSLALSPSTDTQYF. In nucleotides, the CDR3 is TGTGCCAGCAGCTTGGCCCTTTCCCCAAGCACAGATACGCAGTATTTT.

This sequence joins TRBV12-3 or TRBV12-4 and TRBJ1-2, with 7 bases aligning to TRBD1. This CDR3 spans 16 amino acids. Germline trimming cut 2 bases from V and 8 bases from J; bases unmatched to any gene: 14. CDR3 residues: CASSLKGPPTGDGYTF. CDR3 nucleotide sequence: TGTGCCAGCAGTTTAAAGGGCCCCCCAACAGGGGACGGCTACACCTTC.

This chain connects TRBV28 to TRBJ2-7, with 7 bases lining up with TRBD1. The CDR3 extends over 15 amino acids. Germline lookup yields CDR1 MDHEN and CDR2 SYDVKM. V shed 4 bases, J shed 4 bases, and the junction held 10 bases outside the gene matches. CDR3 region: CASSSVRGRRYEQYF. The CDR3 bases are TGTGCCAGCAGTTCCGTAAGGGGGCGCAGATACGAGCAGTACTTC.